The 30 T cell receptor beta chains below were found in one sample sequenced in a study of shared clonotypes between healthy human individuals. Sequencing was performed with immunoSEQ multiplex PCR; in TCRdb, only in-frame clones are kept and a portion is missing. The sample yields hundreds of thousands of clones, 90% to 97% seen once. The sample consisted of naive CD4+ T cells sorted from blood. The subset was: CD45RA+ positively selected. The receptors were gathered from a woman between 25 and 40 years old in good health.

The CDR3 here is CASSLAPGGSRETQYF. DNA for the CDR3: TGCGCCAGCAGCTTGGCCCCCGGGGGAAGTCGTGAGACCCAGTACTTC. V usage is TRBV5-1 and J usage is TRBJ2-5; tentatively, D is TRBD2 (6 bases). The ends were cut back, 0 bases at V and 5 bases at J, with 17 bases in the middle. This CDR3 spans 16 amino acids. Looked up from germline, CDR1 is SGHRS and CDR2 is YFSETQ.

The chain is built from TRBV10-1 and TRBJ2-5, with 10 bases that match TRBD2. The DNA end is more similar to TRBJ2-7, so the J call may be wrong. The CDR3 length is 14 residues. Germline-derived CDR1 and CDR2 are WNHNN and SYGVQD (reference sequence). CDR3 residues: CASSLSSGSYEQYF. The CDR3 DNA reads as TGCGCCAGCAGCCTATCTAGCGGGAGTTACGAGCAGTACTTC.

This chain uses TRBV18 with TRBJ2-5, with 11 bases matching TRBD2. J gave up 5 bases and V 0 bases, and 8 bases lay outside the gene matches. Germline assignment: CDR1 KGHSH and CDR2 LQKENI. There are 17 residues in the CDR3. CDR3 protein: CASSPPRETSGMETQYF. CDR3 coding DNA: TGTGCCAGCTCACCACCGAGGGAGACTAGCGGGATGGAGACCCAGTACTTC.

The chain employs TRBV7-2 and TRBJ2-7, with no clear D. Germline CDR1 is SGHTA and CDR2 is FQGNSA. The CDR3 sequence is 12 residues long. Trimming pared 1 base from V and 9 bases from J, leaving 10 bases between. The DNA of the CDR3 is TGTGCCAGCAGCTTAGATGGGTCTGGGCAGTACTTC. Its protein product is CASSLDGSGQYF.

The chain links TRBV4-1 to TRBJ2-2, with 7 bases that match TRBD2. Germline V lookup: CDR1 MGHRA, CDR2 YSYEKL. The CDR3 runs 16 residues. V lost 1 base to trimming and J lost 7 bases; unmatched junction nucleotides: 9. The CDR3 sequence: CASSQVAGEWGGELFF. CDR3 nucleotide sequence: TGCGCCAGCAGCCAAGTGGCGGGAGAATGGGGCGGGGAGCTGTTTTTT.

The rearrangement joins TRBV28 to TRBJ1-5; D gene ambiguous. This CDR3 has 15 amino acids. V lost 2 bases and J 3 bases, leaving 11 bases between the germline ends. CDR1 and CDR2 from the germline V gene are MDHEN and SYDVKM. The CDR3 nucleotides read TGTGCCAGCAGTTTAGTGATTCAGGACAATCAGCCCCAGCATTTT. It translates to CASSLVIQDNQPQHF.

V is TRBV28 and J is TRBJ1-4; no firm D call. Trimming stripped 3 bases from V and 0 bases from J, with 17 bases between. CDR1 is MDHEN, CDR2 SYDVKM, per germline. The CDR3 contains 18 residues. CDR3: CASSFDDSFVTTNEKLFF. The CDR3 DNA reads TGTGCCAGCAGTTTCGATGACTCTTTTGTTACAACTAATGAAAAACTGTTTTTT.

This sequence joins TRBV6-6 and TRBJ1-4; tentatively, D is TRBD1 (5 bases). With 2 bases removed from V and 5 bases from J, the gap between germline ends came to 12 bases. The V gene's germline CDR1 is MNHNY and CDR2 SVGAGI (reference sequence). The CDR3 has 15 residues. CDR3 in amino acids: CASSYGGGVNEKLFF. CDR3 coding DNA: TGTGCCAGCAGTTACGGCGGGGGGGTAAATGAAAAACTGTTTTTT.

J is TRBJ2-5 and V is TRBV7-9, with D uncertain. The CDR3 consists of 13 residues. Trimming cost V 4 bases and J 5 bases, with 11 bases left between them. Germline V lookup: CDR1 SEHNR, CDR2 FQNEAQ (reference sequence). The chain's CDR3 is CASSSGPRETQYF. The CDR3 DNA reads as TGTGCCAGCAGCTCCGGTCCCCGCGAGACCCAGTACTTC.

The chain recombines TRBV5-6 with TRBJ2-5; no clear D gene. The CDR3 sequence is 16 residues long. V dropped 4 bases and J dropped 1 base, with 17 bases sitting between them. The germline gives CDR1 SGHDT, CDR2 YYEEEE. The CDR3 sequence: CASSPKSSAGQETQYF. CDR3 DNA sequence: TGTGCCAGCAGCCCGAAATCGTCGGCAGGCCAAGAGACCCAGTACTTC.

The chain employs TRBV7-8 and TRBJ2-7; possible D gene TRBD2, 5 bases. The germline V gene encodes CDR1 SGHVS and CDR2 FQNEAQ. This CDR3 comprises 14 residues. Trimming stripped 5 bases from V and 4 bases from J, with 15 bases between. CDR3 sequence: CASSPTRLRYEQYF. In DNA form, the CDR3 reads TGTGCCAGCAGCCCTACTAGGCTTCGGTACGAGCAGTACTTC.

This chain connects TRBV7-9 to TRBJ2-7; D perhaps matches TRBD2 (6 bases). The CDR3 spans 15 residues. The germline gives CDR1 SEHNR, CDR2 FQNEAQ (reference sequence). Trimming took 2 bases from V and 4 from J, leaving 15 bases between them. The DNA of the CDR3 is TGTGCCAGCAGCTTACTTGGGGGGACGGAATACGAGCAGTACTTC. This sequence encodes CASSLLGGTEYEQYF.

The rearrangement uses TRBV6-5 and TRBJ1-5, with 7 bases fitting TRBD1. Trimming at V came to 4 bases and at J to 5 bases, leaving 2 bases not matched to a gene. This CDR3 has 13 amino acids. Germline CDR1 and CDR2: MNHEY and SVGAGI. The CDR3 region has the DNA TGTGCCAGCAGTTTTCAGGGGGATCAGCCCCAGCATTTT. Encoded protein: CASSFQGDQPQHF.

This clone was observed a single time. The V and J genes are TRBV29-1 and TRBJ1-1; D uncertain. CDR3 size: 15 residues. Per the germline V gene, CDR1 is SQVTM and CDR2 is ANQGSEA. V lost 5 bases, J lost 0 bases, and 16 bases lay in between. CDR3 bases: TGCAGCGTTAAGTTATCAGCTGACATGAACACTGAAGCTTTCTTT. Protein product: CSVKLSADMNTEAFF.

The rearrangement links TRBV5-1 to TRBJ2-7, with TRBD2 matching over 8 bases. The germline CDR1 and CDR2 sequences are SGHRS and YFSETQ. This CDR3 has 14 residues. Trimming took 2 bases from V and 7 from J; bases not matched to a gene: 8. CDR3: CASSLTAGAREQYF. CDR3 nucleotide sequence: TGCGCCAGCAGCTTAACAGCGGGAGCAAGAGAGCAGTACTTC.

The table lists this clone with a count of one. The rearrangement links TRBV28 to TRBJ2-7, with D possibly called TRBD1 or TRBD2 (5 bases each). V was trimmed by 7 bases and J by 2 bases, leaving 18 bases between them. The length of the CDR3 is 15 residues. The V gene's germline CDR1 is MDHEN and CDR2 SYDVKM. The CDR3 loop is CASTPAGTQTYEQYF. In DNA form, the CDR3 reads TGTGCCAGCACCCCCGCCGGGACGCAAACCTACGAGCAGTACTTC.

This chain connects TRBV5-1 to TRBJ2-1; 9 nucleotides agree with TRBD2. Losses at the gene ends were 4 bases for V and 6 bases for J; bases not matched to a gene: 8. The CDR3 covers 15 residues. Germline V gene lookup returns CDR1 SGHRS and CDR2 YFSETQ. Here the CDR3 reads CASSMLAGVSNEQFF. The CDR3 DNA follows: TGCGCCAGCAGCATGTTAGCGGGAGTGAGCAATGAGCAGTTCTTC.

Of note for this clone: The same CDR3 arises from other DNA sequences in this sample as well. The CDR3 sequence: CASSAQETQYF. DNA of the CDR3: TGTGCCAGCAGCGCTCAAGAGACCCAGTACTTC. The chain has TRBV9 and TRBJ2-5; no firm D call. CDR3 length: 11 amino acids. CDR1 and CDR2 from the germline V gene are SGDLS and YYNGEE. Trimming pared 3 bases from V and 2 bases from J, leaving 2 bases between.

The genes are TRBV10-3 and TRBJ2-7; 8 bases match TRBD1. This CDR3 comprises 14 residues. Germline V gene lookup returns CDR1 ENHRY and CDR2 SYGVKD. Losses at the gene ends were 2 bases for V and 4 bases for J; bases not matched to a gene: 4. DNA of the CDR3: TGTGCCATCAGTGAGGGGACAGGTGGATACGAGCAGTACTTC. It is translated as CAISEGTGGYEQYF.

CDR3 nucleotide sequence: TGTGCCAGCAGCACCGGAGTGGGGGGGTACTCCCCAGAGACCCAGTACTTC. As protein: CASSTGVGGYSPETQYF. The V gene is TRBV11-2, the J gene TRBJ2-5; 7 positions agree with TRBD2. From germline, CDR1 is SGHAT and CDR2 FQNNGV. Trimming cost V 5 bases and J 4 bases; bases outside gene matches: 16. This CDR3 contains 17 residues.

CDR3 nucleotide sequence: TGTGCCAGCAGTTTATCAGGGGGCGACACTGAAGCTTTCTTT. It is translated as CASSLSGGDTEAFF. V is TRBV27 and J is TRBJ1-1; 7 bases align to TRBD1. Germline V gene sequence: CDR1 MNHEY, CDR2 SMNVEV (reference sequence). CDR3 length: 14 residues. Trimming took 0 bases from V and 3 from J; bases not matched to a gene: 1.

V gene TRBV27 combines with J gene TRBJ1-1; TRBD1 is a possible D gene (5 bases). CDR1 is MNHEY and CDR2 is SMNVEV in the germline V gene (reference sequence). Trimming left V 7 bases short and J 6 bases short, with 21 bases between. This CDR3 has 15 amino acids. The CDR3 DNA sequence: TGTGCCAGCACCTCGGGGCAGGCCTTTAGGGCTGAAGCTTTCTTT. As protein: CASTSGQAFRAEAFF.

The chain is built from TRBV28 and TRBJ2-7; no clear D. Trimming took 9 bases from V and 2 from J, leaving 14 bases between them. Germline CDR1 MDHEN, CDR2 SYDVKM. The CDR3 consists of 13 residues. The CDR3 spells CASKERWPYEQYF. The CDR3, as DNA: TGTGCCAGTAAAGAACGTTGGCCCTACGAGCAGTACTTC.

As concerns this clone: One end of the junction is discordant with germline, which a read error may explain. The rearrangement joins TRBV5-1 to TRBJ2-1, with 12 bases lining up with TRBD2. Looked up from germline, CDR1 is SGHRS and CDR2 is YFSETQ. This CDR3 has 18 residues. This chain's CDR3 is CASSLSSGRASGYNGQFF. CDR3 DNA: TGCGCCAGCAGCTTGTCTAGCGGGAGGGCCTCAGGTTACAATGGGCAGTTCTTC.

The rearrangement uses TRBV11-3 and TRBJ2-7; possibly TRBD1 for D (6 bases). The CDR3 runs to 14 residues. Germline-derived CDR1 and CDR2 are SGHNT and YENEEA. Trimming stripped 5 bases from V and 3 bases from J, with 14 bases between. The CDR3 is CASSPRTVFYEQYF. The CDR3 DNA sequence: TGTGCCAGCAGCCCCAGGACAGTTTTCTACGAGCAGTACTTC.

The chain has TRBV7-9 and TRBJ2-7; 12 positions agree with TRBD2. V dropped 3 bases and J dropped 3; count of bases not matched to a gene: 3. The CDR3 has 15 residues. The germline gives CDR1 SEHNR, CDR2 FQNEAQ (reference sequence). In DNA form, the CDR3 reads TGTGCCAGCAGCTTCAGGACTAGCGGGAACTACGAGCAGTACTTC. Translating it yields CASSFRTSGNYEQYF.

The chain recombines TRBV27 with TRBJ1-5; 7 positions agree with TRBD1. The CDR3 extends over 14 amino acids. The ends lost 5 bases at V and 5 bases at J; junction bases unmatched: 6. CDR1 is MNHEY and CDR2 is SMNVEV in the germline V gene (reference sequence). In nucleotides, the CDR3 is TGTGCCAGCAGTCGCCGACAGGGAGATCAGCCCCAGCATTTT. It translates to CASSRRQGDQPQHF.

The rearrangement links TRBV6-5 to TRBJ1-1; 8 positions match TRBD1. Germline CDR1 and CDR2: MNHEY and SVGAGI. The CDR3 is 14 residues long. J was trimmed by 7 bases and V by 4 bases; bases with no gene match: 8. CDR3 coding DNA: TGTGCCAGCAGTTCACCGCCCGGGACAGGTGAAGCTTTCTTT. Translation gives CASSSPPGTGEAFF.

The CDR3 region has the DNA TGCGCCAGCAGCCAAGTAGGAAACTATGGCTACACCTTC. It specifies CASSQVGNYGYTF. The rearrangement links TRBV4-1 to TRBJ1-2, with no clear D. CDR1 MGHRA and CDR2 YSYEKL come from the germline V gene. V was cut by 1 base and J by 2 bases, with 5 bases left in between. This CDR3 region has 13 residues.

V and J are TRBV28 and TRBJ2-4; D is possibly TRBD1 (6 bases). V was pared by 8 bases and J by 6 bases, with 11 bases between. This CDR3 comprises 12 residues. Germline V gene lookup returns CDR1 MDHEN and CDR2 SYDVKM. The CDR3 region is CASSDRRNIQYF. As DNA, the CDR3 is TGTGCCAGCTCGGACAGAAGAAACATTCAGTACTTC.